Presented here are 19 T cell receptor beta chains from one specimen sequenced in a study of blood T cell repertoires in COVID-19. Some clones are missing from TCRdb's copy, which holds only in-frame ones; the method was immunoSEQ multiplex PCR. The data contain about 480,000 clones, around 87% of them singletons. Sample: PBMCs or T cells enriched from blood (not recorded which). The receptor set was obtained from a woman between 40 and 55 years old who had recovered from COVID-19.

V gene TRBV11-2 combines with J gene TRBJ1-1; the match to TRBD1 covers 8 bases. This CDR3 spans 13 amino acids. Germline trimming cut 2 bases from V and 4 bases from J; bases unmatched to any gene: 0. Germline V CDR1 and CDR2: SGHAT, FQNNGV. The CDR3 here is CASSLTGGTEAFF. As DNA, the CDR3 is TGTGCCAGCAGCTTAACAGGGGGCACTGAAGCTTTCTTT.

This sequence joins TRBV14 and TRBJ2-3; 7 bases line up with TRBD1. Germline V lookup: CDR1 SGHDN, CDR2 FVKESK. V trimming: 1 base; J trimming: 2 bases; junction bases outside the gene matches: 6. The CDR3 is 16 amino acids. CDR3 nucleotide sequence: TGTGCCAGCAGCCAAGCCTGGACAGGAGTCACAGATACGCAGTATTTT. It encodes CASSQAWTGVTDTQYF.

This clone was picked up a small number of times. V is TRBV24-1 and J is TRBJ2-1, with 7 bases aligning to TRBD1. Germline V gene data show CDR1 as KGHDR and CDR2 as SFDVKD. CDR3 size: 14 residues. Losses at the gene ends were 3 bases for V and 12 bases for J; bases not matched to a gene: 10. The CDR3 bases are TGTGCCACCAGTGATCCGACAGGGAAGGGTGGGCAGTTCTTC. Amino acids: CATSDPTGKGGQFF.

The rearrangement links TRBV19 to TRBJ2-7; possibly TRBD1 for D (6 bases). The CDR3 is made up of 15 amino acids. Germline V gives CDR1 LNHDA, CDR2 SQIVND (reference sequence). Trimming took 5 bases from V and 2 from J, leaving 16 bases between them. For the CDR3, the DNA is TGTGCCAGTAGTCTCCCACAGGGTCTCACCTACGAGCAGTACTTC. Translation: CASSLPQGLTYEQYF.

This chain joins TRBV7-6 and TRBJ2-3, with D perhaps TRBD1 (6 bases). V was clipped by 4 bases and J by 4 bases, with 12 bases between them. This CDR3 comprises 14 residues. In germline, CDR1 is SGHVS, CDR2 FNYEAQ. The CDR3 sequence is CASSSYTGPDTQYF. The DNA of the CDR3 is TGTGCCAGCAGCTCCTACACAGGGCCAGATACGCAGTATTTT.

The CDR3 here is CASSQGRDAEQYF. The CDR3 nucleotides read TGTGCCAGCAGCCAAGGTAGAGATGCCGAGCAGTACTTC. The chain combines TRBV3-1 (or the pseudogene TRBV3-2) with TRBJ2-7; D is ambiguous. This CDR3 comprises 13 residues. V lost 1 base and J 6 bases, leaving 10 bases between the germline ends. Germline assignment: CDR1 LGHDT and CDR2 YNNKEL (reference sequence).

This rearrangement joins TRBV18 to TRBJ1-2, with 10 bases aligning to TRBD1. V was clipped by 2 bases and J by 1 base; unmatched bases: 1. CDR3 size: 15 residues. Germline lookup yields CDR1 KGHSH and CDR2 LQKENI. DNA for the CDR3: TGTGCCAGCTCACCAGGGGACAGGGGTAACTATGGCTACACCTTC. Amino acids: CASSPGDRGNYGYTF.

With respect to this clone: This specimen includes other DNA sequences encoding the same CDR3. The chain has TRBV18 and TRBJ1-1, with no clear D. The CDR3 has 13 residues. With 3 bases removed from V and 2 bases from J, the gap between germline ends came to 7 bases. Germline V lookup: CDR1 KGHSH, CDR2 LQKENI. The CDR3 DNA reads TGTGCCAGCTCACCGGGAGTTAACACTGAAGCTTTCTTT. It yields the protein CASSPGVNTEAFF.

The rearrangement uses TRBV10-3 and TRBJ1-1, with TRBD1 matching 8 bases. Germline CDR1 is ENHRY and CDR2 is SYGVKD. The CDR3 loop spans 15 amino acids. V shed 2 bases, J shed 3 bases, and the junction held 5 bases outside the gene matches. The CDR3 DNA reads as TGTGCCATCAGTGAGGACGACAGGGGATACACTGAAGCTTTCTTT. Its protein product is CAISEDDRGYTEAFF.

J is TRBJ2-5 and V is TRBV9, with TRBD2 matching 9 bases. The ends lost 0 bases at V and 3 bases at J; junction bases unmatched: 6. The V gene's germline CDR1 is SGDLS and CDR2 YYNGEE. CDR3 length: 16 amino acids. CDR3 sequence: CASSVGASGNEETQYF. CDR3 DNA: TGTGCCAGCAGCGTAGGGGCTAGCGGGAATGAAGAGACCCAGTACTTC.

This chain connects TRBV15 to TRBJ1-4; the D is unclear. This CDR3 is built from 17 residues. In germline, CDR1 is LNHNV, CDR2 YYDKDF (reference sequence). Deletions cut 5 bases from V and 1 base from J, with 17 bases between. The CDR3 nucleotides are TGTGCCACCAGCGCAATTCCCCGACTGCAAACTAATGAAAAACTGTTTTTT. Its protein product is CATSAIPRLQTNEKLFF.

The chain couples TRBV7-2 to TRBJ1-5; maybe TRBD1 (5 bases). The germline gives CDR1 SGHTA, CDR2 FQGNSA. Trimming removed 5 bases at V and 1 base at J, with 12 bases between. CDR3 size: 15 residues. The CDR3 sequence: CASSPTGGSNQPQHF. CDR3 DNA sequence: TGTGCCAGCAGCCCCACGGGGGGGAGCAATCAGCCCCAGCATTTT.

The DNA of the CDR3 is TGTGCCAGCAGCCAAGTTACAGGGGTGTACTACGAGCAGTACTTC. Translating it yields CASSQVTGVYYEQYF. The chain uses TRBV4-2 and TRBJ2-7, with 7 bases fitting TRBD1. With 1 base clipped from V and 3 bases from J, the junction kept 6 bases outside the gene matches. In germline, CDR1 is LGHNA, CDR2 YNFKEQ. The CDR3 extends over 15 amino acids.

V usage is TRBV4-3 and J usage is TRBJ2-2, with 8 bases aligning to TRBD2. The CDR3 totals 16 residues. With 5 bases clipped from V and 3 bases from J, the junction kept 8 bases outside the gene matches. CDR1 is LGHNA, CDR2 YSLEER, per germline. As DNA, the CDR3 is TGCGCCAGCAGCACCAGACTAGCGCAATACACCGGGGAGCTGTTTTTT. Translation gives CASSTRLAQYTGELFF.

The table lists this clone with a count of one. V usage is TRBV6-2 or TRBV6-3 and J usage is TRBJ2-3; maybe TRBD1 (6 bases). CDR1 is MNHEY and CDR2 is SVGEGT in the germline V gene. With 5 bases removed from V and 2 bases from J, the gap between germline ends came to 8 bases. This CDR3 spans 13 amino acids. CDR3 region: CASSRTATDTQYF. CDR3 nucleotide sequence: TGTGCCAGCAGTAGGACAGCCACAGATACGCAGTATTTT.

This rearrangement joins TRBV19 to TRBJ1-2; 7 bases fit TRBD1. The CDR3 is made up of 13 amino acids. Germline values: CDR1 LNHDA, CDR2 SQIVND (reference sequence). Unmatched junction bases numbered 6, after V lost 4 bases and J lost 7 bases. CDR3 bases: TGTGCCAGTAGTAAAGGGGGCCTGGGTGGCTACACCTTC. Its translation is CASSKGGLGGYTF.

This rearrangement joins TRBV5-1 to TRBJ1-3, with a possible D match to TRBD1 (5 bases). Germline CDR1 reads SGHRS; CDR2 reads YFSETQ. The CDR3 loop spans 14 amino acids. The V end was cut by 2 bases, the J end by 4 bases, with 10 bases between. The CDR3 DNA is TGCGCCAGCAGCTTTGGGGCGAGAGGAAACACCATATATTTT. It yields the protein CASSFGARGNTIYF.

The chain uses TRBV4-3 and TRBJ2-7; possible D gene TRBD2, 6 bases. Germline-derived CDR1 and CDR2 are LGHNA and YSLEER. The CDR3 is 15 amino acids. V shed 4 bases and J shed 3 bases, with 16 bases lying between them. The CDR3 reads CASSPSRDSFYEQYF. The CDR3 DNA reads TGCGCCAGCAGCCCGTCCCGGGACTCCTTCTACGAGCAGTACTTC.

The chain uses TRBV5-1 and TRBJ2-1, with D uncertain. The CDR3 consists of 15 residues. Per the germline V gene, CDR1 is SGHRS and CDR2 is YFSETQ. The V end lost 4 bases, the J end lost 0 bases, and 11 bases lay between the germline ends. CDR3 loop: CASSPTVSSYNEQFF. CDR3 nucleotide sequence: TGCGCCAGCAGCCCCACAGTGAGCTCCTACAATGAGCAGTTCTTC.